The TCR beta chain under discussion was sequenced for a study of T cell repertoires in cytomegalovirus infection. The CDR3 has 14 amino acids. Germline CDR1 SEHNR, CDR2 FQNEAQ (reference sequence). With 5 bases clipped from V and 4 bases from J, the junction kept 7 bases outside the gene matches. As for this clonotype: The antigen remains unidentified.

From the reads, TCRdb called clonotypes with MiXCR, one entry per CDR3 protein. This table holds fewer than 900,000 distinct CDR3 sequences, roughly 29% found once. The sequencing here drew on cultured CD8+ T cells from PBMCs, taken from culture after CMV antigen stimulation. This TCR came from a human donor in good health (CMV status not recorded). Some clones in this sample may be carry-over from other donors' samples. This sequence joins TRBV7-9 and TRBJ1-2; TRBD1 matches at 7 bases. For the CDR3, the DNA is TGTGCCAGCAGCCCCCAGACAGGGTTCTATGGCTACACCTTC. Its protein is CASSPQTGFYGYTF.